The clone carrying this TCR beta chain was detected ten times or more. Its cognate antigen is unknown. Germline CDR1 reads LGHNA; CDR2 reads YSLEER. Trimming took 1 base from V and 3 from J, leaving 13 bases between them. CDR3 length equals 15 residues. This sample is drawn from a study of response to subunit inactivated influenza vaccine. Study-level findings and limits: Each seasonal influenza vaccination, the authors suggested, recruits few new T cells.

TCRdb re-derived calls from the RT-PCR reads in MiXCR, one entry per CDR3 protein. The data hold approximately 500,000 distinct CDR3 sequences, with 10% to 15% observed a single time. The receptor comes from a man aged 45-65 years who received an inactivated influenza vaccine. The V and J genes are TRBV4-3 and TRBJ2-7, with D tentatively TRBD1 (5 bases). Sequencing was performed on PBMCs from blood, taken roughly 47 days after vaccination. This chain's CDR3 is CASSQVYDSSYEQYF. The CDR3 DNA follows: TGCGCCAGCAGCCAAGTCTACGACAGTAGCTACGAGCAGTACTTC.